This passage covers 9 T cell receptor beta chains from one sample sequenced in a study of blood T cell repertoires in COVID-19 (TCRdb year 2020). The library came from the immunoSEQ multiplex PCR assay. Imported from immuneACCESS, the table was reduced by TCRdb to in-frame sequences with V and J called. These copies leave out some clones; in studies compared against another copy, an unresolved V gene accounts for under half, and the cause of the remainder is not known. Counted in this sample were roughly 180,000 clones; 82% of them appeared once. 15% to 20% of the sample is taken by the ten largest. The sample comprised PBMCs or T cells enriched from blood (not recorded which). The receptors were sampled from a man aged 55 to 70 who had recovered from COVID-19.

The genes are TRBV7-9 and TRBJ1-2, with D maybe TRBD1 (6 bases). V was shortened by 5 bases and J by 6 bases, with 13 bases between the two germline ends. Per germline, CDR1 SEHNR and CDR2 FQNEAQ (reference sequence). The CDR3 is 13 residues long. The CDR3 sequence: CASSQGGTDGYTF. CDR3 DNA: TGTGCCAGCAGCCAAGGGGGTACGGATGGCTACACCTTC.

The V and J genes are TRBV18 and TRBJ2-7; 10 bases fit TRBD1. The J segment lost 2 bases and the V segment lost 6 bases, leaving 7 bases of the junction unmatched. This CDR3 has 15 residues. Germline-derived CDR1 and CDR2 are KGHSH and LQKENI. The CDR3 sequence is CASSTDRGRPYEQYF. The CDR3 coding sequence is TGTGCCAGCTCCACCGACAGGGGGCGTCCCTACGAGCAGTACTTC. The variable domain in full, completed from reference TRBV18 and TRBJ2-7, reads NAGVMQNPRHLVRRRGQEARLRCSPMKGHSHVYWYRQLPEEGLKFMVYLQKENIIDESGMPKERFSAEFPKEGPSILRIQQVVRGDSAAYFCASSTDRGRPYEQYFGPGTRLTVT.

J is TRBJ1-5 and V is TRBV5-1; no clear D. CDR3 length: 14 amino acids. V was pared by 0 bases and J by 0 bases, with 4 bases between. CDR1 and CDR2 (germline): SGHRS, YFSETQ. CDR3 sequence: CASSLDNSNQPQHF. The CDR3, as DNA: TGCGCCAGCAGCTTGGACAATAGCAATCAGCCCCAGCATTTT.

The rearrangement uses TRBV5-1 and TRBJ1-4; D is undetermined. Trimming stripped 1 base from V and 8 bases from J, with 18 bases between. The germline CDR1 and CDR2 sequences are SGHRS and YFSETQ. The CDR3 extends over 16 amino acids. CDR3 DNA: TGCGCCAGCAGCTTGATTTATCGCGAAGGGAGAGAAAAACTGTTTTTT. Its translation: CASSLIYREGREKLFF.

The chain is built from TRBV7-2 and TRBJ2-7; D not certain. The V gene's germline CDR1 is SGHTA and CDR2 FQGNSA. Trimming cost V 1 base and J 3 bases, with 7 bases left between them. This CDR3 has 13 amino acids. DNA of the CDR3: TGTGCCAGCAGCTTAGTTGCGATCTACGAGCAGTACTTC. Translated, it gives CASSLVAIYEQYF.

The rearrangement joins TRBV19 to TRBJ1-4, with D unclear. V was shortened by 5 bases and J by 6 bases, with 16 bases between the two germline ends. The germline gives CDR1 LNHDA, CDR2 SQIVND (reference sequence). This CDR3 contains 15 residues. The CDR3 loop is CASSPKTSIDEKLFF. For the CDR3, the DNA is TGTGCCAGTAGTCCTAAAACGAGCATCGATGAAAAACTGTTTTTT.

The V and J genes are TRBV14 and TRBJ1-4; possibly TRBD1 for D (5 bases). Trimming shortened V by 0 bases and J by 3 bases, and 11 bases separated the two germline ends. The CDR3 is 16 amino acids. Germline CDR1 reads SGHDN; CDR2 reads FVKESK. The CDR3 sequence is CASSQDGGWSNEKLFF. CDR3 DNA sequence: TGTGCCAGCAGCCAAGATGGGGGGTGGTCTAATGAAAAACTGTTTTTT.

This chain uses TRBV5-6 with TRBJ1-4, with D uncertain. Germline V gene sequence: CDR1 SGHDT, CDR2 YYEEEE. V was cut by 4 bases and J by 7 bases, with 2 bases left in between. The CDR3 spans 10 residues. The CDR3 DNA sequence: TGTGCCAGCAGCCTTGAAAAACTGTTTTTT. The encoded protein is CASSLEKLFF.

The rearrangement uses TRBV19 and TRBJ2-1; 7 positions agree with TRBD2. The junction had 12 bases not matched to a gene; V was cut back by 7 bases and J by 3 bases. The CDR3 is 16 amino acids. Germline CDR1 and CDR2: LNHDA and SQIVND (reference sequence). The CDR3 DNA sequence: TGTGCCAGTACCCAAGGGCGGGGGTACTACTACAATGAGCAGTTCTTC. Protein sequence: CASTQGRGYYYNEQFF. Together with reference TRBV19 and TRBJ2-1, the CDR3 gives the full variable domain: DGGITQSPKYLFRKEGQNVTLSCEQNLNHDAMYWYRQDPGQGLRLIYYSQIVNDFQKGDIAEGYSVSREKKESFPLTVTSAQKNPTAFYLCASTQGRGYYYNEQFFGPGTRLTVL.